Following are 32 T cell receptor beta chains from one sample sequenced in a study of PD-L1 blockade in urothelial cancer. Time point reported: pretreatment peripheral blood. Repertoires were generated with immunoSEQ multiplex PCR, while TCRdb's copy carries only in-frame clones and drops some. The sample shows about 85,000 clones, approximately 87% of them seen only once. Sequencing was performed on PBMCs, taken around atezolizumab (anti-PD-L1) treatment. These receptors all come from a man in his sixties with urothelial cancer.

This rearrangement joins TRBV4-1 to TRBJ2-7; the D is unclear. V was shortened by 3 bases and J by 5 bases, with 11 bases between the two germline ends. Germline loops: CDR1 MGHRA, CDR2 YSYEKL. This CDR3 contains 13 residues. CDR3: CASSQTSSDEQYF. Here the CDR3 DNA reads TGCGCCAGCAGCCAGACGTCAAGCGACGAGCAGTACTTC.

The DNA of the CDR3 is TGTGCCTGGAGCATAGGGACAGGCGACTACGAGCAGTACTTC. Protein: CAWSIGTGDYEQYF. The chain links TRBV30 to TRBJ2-7, with 8 nucleotides matching TRBD1. The CDR3 has 14 residues. Germline values: CDR1 GTSNPN, CDR2 SVGIG (reference sequence). With 3 bases clipped from V and 3 bases from J, the junction kept 7 bases outside the gene matches.

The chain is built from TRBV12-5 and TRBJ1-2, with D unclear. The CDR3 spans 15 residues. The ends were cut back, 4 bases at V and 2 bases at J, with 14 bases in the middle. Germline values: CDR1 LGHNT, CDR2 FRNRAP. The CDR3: CASGSIQLPNYGYTF. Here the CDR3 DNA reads TGTGCTAGTGGTTCGATACAGCTTCCAAACTATGGCTACACCTTC.

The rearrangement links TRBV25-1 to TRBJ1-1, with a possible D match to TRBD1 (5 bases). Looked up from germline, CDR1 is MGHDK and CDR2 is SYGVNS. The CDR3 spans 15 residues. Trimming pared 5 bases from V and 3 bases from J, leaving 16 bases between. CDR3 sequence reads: CASSQITGGDTEAFF. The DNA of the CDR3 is TGTGCCAGCAGTCAGATAACAGGCGGGGACACTGAAGCTTTCTTT. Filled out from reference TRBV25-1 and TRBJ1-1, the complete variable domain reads EADIYQTPRYLVIGTGKKITLECSQTMGHDKMYWYQQDPGMELHLIHYSYGVNSTEKGDLSSESTVSRIRTEHFPLTLESARPSHTSQYLCASSQITGGDTEAFFGQGTRLTVV.

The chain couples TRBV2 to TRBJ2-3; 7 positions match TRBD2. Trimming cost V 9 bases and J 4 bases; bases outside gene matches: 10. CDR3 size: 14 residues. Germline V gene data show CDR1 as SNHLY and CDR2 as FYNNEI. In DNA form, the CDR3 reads TGTGCCAGTACCCGGGGGGAGGAAGCAGATACGCAGTATTTT. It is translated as CASTRGEEADTQYF. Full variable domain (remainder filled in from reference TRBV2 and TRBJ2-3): EPEVTQTPSHQVTQMGQEVILRCVPISNHLYFYWYRQILGQKVEFLVSFYNNEISEKSEIFDDQFSVERPDGSNFTLKIRSTKLEDSAMYFCASTRGEEADTQYFGPGTRLTVL.

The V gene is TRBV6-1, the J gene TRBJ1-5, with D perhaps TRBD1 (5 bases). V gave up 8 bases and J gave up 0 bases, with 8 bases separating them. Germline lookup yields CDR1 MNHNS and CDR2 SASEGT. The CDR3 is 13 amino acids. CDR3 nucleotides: TGTGCCAGCCGGACAAATAGCAATCAGCCCCAGCATTTT. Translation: CASRTNSNQPQHF.

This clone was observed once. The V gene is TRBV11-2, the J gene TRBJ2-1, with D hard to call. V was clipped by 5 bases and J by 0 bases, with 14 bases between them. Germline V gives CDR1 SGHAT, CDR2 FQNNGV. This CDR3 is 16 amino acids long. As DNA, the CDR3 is TGTGCCAGCAGCCGAATCACAGTGACCTCCTACAATGAGCAGTTCTTC. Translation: CASSRITVTSYNEQFF.

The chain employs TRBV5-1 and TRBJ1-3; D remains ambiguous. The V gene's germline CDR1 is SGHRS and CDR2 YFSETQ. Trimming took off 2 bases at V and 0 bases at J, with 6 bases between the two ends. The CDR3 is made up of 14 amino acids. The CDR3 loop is CASSLGSSGNTIYF. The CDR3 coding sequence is TGCGCCAGCAGCTTAGGGAGCTCTGGAAACACCATATATTTT.

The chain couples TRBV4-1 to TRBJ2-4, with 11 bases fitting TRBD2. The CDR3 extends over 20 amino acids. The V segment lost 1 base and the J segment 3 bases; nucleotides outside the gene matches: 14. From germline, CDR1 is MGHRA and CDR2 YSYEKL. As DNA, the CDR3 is TGCGCCAGCAGCCAAGCCTCCCAGACTAGCGGGGCACGAAACAAAAACATTCAGTACTTC. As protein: CASSQASQTSGARNKNIQYF.

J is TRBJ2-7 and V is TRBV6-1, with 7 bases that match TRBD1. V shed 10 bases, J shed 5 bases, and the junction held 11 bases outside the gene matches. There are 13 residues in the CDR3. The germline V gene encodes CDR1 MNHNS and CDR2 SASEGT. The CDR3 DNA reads TGTGCCACCCGTGACAGGGCTGTAAACGAGCAGTACTTC. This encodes CATRDRAVNEQYF.

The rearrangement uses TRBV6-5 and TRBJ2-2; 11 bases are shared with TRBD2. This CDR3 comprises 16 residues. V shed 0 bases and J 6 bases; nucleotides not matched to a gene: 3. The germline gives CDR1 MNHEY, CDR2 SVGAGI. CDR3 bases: TGTGCCAGCAGTTACTCGATACTAGCGGGGGCCGGGGAGCTGTTTTTT. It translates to CASSYSILAGAGELFF.

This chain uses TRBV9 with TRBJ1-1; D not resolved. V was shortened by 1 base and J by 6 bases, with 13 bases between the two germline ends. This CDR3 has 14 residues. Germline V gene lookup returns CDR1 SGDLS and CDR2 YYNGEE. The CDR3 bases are TGTGCCAGCAGCGTAACCCAGGTTCTATCTGAAGCTTTCTTT. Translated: CASSVTQVLSEAFF.

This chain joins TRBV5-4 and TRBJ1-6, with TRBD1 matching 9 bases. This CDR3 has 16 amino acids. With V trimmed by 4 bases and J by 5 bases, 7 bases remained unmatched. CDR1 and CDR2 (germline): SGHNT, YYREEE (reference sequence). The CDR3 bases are TGTGCCAGCAGCGAGGAACAGGGGGCCGATAATTCACCCCTCCACTTT. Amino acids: CASSEEQGADNSPLHF.

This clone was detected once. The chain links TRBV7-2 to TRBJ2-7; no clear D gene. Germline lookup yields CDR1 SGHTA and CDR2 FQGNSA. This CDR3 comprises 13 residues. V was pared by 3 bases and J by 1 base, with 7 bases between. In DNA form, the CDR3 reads TGTGCCAGCAGCTTTGAACAGTCCTACGAGCAGTACTTC. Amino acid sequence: CASSFEQSYEQYF.

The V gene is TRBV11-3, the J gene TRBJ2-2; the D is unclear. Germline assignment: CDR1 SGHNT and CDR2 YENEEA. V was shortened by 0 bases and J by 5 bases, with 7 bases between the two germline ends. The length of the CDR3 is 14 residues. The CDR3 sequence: CASSLDPRTGELFF. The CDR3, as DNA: TGTGCCAGCAGCTTAGATCCCAGAACCGGGGAGCTGTTTTTT.

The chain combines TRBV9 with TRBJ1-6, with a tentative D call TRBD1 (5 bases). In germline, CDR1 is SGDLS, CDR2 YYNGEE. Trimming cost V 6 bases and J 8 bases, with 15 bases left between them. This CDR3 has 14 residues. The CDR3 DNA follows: TGTGCCAGCAACCTAGGGGCTACATATTCACCCCTCCACTTT. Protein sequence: CASNLGATYSPLHF.

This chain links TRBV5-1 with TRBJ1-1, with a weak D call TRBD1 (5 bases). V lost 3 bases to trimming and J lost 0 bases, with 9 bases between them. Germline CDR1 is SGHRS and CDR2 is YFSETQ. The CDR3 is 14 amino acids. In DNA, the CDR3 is TGCGCCAGCAGCTCCGGGGGAATGAACACTGAAGCTTTCTTT. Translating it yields CASSSGGMNTEAFF.

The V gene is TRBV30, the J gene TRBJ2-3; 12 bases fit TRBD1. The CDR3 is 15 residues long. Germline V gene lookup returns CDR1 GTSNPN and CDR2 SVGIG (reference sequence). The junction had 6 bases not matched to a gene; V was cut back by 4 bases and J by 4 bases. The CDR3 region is CAWIHRDRGPDTQYF. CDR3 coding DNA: TGTGCCTGGATTCACCGGGACAGGGGGCCAGATACGCAGTATTTT.

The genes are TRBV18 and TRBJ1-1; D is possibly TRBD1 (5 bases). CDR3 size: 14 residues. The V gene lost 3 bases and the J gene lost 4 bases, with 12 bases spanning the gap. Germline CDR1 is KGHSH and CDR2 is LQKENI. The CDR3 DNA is TGTGCCAGCTCACCGGAGGGGCTGCGCACTGAAGCTTTCTTT. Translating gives CASSPEGLRTEAFF.

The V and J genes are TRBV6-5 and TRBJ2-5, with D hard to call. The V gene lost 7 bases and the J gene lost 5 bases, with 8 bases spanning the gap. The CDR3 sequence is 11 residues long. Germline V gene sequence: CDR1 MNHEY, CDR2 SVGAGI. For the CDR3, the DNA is TGTGCCAGCACCTTTCTTGAGACCCAGTACTTC. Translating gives CASTFLETQYF.

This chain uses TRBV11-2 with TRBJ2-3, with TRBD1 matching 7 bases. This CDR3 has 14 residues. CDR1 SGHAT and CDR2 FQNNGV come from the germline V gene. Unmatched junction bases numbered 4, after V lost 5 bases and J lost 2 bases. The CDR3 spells CASSPGTATDTQYF. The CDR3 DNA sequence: TGTGCCAGCAGCCCTGGGACAGCCACAGATACGCAGTATTTT.

CDR3 protein: CSVELVTGGKGYTF. The CDR3 DNA reads as TGCAGCGTTGAGTTGGTTACAGGGGGTAAAGGCTACACCTTC. The V gene is TRBV29-1, the J gene TRBJ1-2, with TRBD1 matching over 8 bases. Germline CDR1 SQVTM, CDR2 ANQGSEA. This CDR3 is 14 amino acids long. With 3 bases clipped from V and 8 bases from J, the junction kept 11 bases outside the gene matches.

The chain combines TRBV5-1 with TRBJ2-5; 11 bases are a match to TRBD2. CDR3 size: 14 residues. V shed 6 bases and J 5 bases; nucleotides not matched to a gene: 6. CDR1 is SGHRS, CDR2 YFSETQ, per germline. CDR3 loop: CASKPLAGVETQYF. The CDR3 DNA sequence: TGCGCCAGCAAGCCACTAGCGGGAGTCGAGACCCAGTACTTC.

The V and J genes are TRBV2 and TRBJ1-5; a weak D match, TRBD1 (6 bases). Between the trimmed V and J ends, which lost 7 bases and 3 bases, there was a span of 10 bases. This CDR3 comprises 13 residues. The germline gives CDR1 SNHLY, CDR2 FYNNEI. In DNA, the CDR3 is TGTGCCAGCACGCGACAGGTCAATCAGCCCCAGCATTTT. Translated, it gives CASTRQVNQPQHF.

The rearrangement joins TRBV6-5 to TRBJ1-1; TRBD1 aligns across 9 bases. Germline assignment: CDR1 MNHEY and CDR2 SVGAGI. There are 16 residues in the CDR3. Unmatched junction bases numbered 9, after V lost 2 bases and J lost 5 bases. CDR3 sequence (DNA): TGTGCCAGCAGTTACGAGTCGACAGGGGGGCGGACTGAAGCTTTCTTT. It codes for CASSYESTGGRTEAFF.

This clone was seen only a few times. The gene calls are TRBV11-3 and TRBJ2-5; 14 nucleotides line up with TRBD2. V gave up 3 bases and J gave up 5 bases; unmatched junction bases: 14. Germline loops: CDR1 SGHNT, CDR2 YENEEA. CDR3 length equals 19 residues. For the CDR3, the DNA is TGTGCCAGCAGCTTCTCCCGGAGCGGACTAGCGGGGGGCACTGAGACCCAGTACTTC. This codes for CASSFSRSGLAGGTETQYF. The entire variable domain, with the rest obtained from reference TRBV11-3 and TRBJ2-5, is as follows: EAGVVQSPRYKIIEKKQPVAFWCNPISGHNTLYWYLQNLGQGPELLIRYENEEAVDDSQLPKDRFSAERLKGVDSTLKIQPAELGDSAVYLCASSFSRSGLAGGTETQYFGPGTRLLVL.

The CDR3 spells CAWSVRLGHNTGELFF. DNA of the CDR3: TGTGCCTGGAGTGTACGATTGGGACACAACACCGGGGAGCTGTTTTTT. V gene TRBV30 combines with J gene TRBJ2-2; the D gene is possibly TRBD1 (6 bases). CDR1 and CDR2 (germline): GTSNPN, SVGIG (reference sequence). Between the trimmed V and J ends, which lost 0 bases and 2 bases, there was a span of 13 bases. The CDR3 length is 16 residues.

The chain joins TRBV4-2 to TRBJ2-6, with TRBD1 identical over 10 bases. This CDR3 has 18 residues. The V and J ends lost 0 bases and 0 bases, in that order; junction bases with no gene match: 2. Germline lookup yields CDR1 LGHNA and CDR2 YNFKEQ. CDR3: CASSQEGTGDSGANVLTF. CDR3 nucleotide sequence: TGTGCCAGCAGCCAAGAGGGGACAGGGGACTCTGGGGCCAACGTCCTGACTTTC.

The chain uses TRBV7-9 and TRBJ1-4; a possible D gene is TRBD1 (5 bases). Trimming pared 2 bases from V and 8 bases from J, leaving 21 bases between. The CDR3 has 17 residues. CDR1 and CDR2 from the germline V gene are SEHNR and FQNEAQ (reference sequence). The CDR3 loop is CASSLSRDSSSREKLFF. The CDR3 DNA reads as TGTGCCAGCAGCTTAAGCAGGGACTCCTCCTCAAGGGAAAAACTGTTTTTT.

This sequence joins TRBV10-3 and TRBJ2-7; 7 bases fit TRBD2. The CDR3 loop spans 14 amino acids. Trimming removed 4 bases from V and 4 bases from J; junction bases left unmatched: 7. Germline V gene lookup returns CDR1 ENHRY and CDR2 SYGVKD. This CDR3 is CAISVTGLGYEQYF. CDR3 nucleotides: TGTGCCATCAGTGTTACTGGACTAGGGTACGAGCAGTACTTC.

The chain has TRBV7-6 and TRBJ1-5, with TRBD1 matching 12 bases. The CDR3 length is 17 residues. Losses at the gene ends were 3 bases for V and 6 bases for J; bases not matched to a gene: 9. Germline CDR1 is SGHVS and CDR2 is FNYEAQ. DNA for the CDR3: TGTGCCAGCAGCTTTGGACGGGACAGGGGGCTGAGTCAGCCCCAGCATTTT. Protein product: CASSFGRDRGLSQPQHF.

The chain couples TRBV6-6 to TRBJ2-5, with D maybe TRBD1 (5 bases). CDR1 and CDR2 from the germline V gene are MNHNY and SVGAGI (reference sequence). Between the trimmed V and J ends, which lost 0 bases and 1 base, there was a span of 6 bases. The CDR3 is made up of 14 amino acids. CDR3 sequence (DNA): TGTGCCAGCAGTTACTCTGGGGCCCAAGAGACCCAGTACTTC. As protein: CASSYSGAQETQYF.